This T cell receptor beta chain was recorded in a study of T cell changes during pregnancy in multiple sclerosis. CDR1 SGDLS and CDR2 YYNGEE come from the germline V gene. CDR3 length equals 15 residues. V trimming: 0 bases; J trimming: 2 bases; junction bases outside the gene matches: 3. The method was immunoSEQ multiplex PCR; TCRdb's version includes in-frame clones alone and lacks a portion of them. The data contain roughly 15,000 clones, approximately 84% of them singletons. The chain joins TRBV9 to TRBJ2-3; 7 bases are a match to TRBD2. Source: CD8+ T cells from peripheral blood mononuclear cells, taken in the second trimester of pregnancy. This receptor was obtained from a female donor in good health, enrolled as a control in a pregnancy study. The CDR3 protein is CASSVGLAVTDTQYF. CDR3 coding DNA: TGTGCCAGCAGCGTAGGGCTAGCGGTCACAGATACGCAGTATTTT.